This T cell receptor (beta chain) derives from a study of cytomegalovirus exposure and HLA in healthy donors. Study-level points and caveats: Rare TCR sequences dominated, though some public TCRs recurred in many donors. Cytomegalovirus-associated status was assigned to some 180 TCR beta chains.

Regarding this clone: No antigen is known for it.

The donors were part of the validation cohort of 100 to 150 subjects. That cohort was separate from the first cohort, which comprised 670 or so subjects. The junction had 5 bases not matched to a gene; V was cut back by 4 bases and J by 2 bases. Per the germline V gene, CDR1 is SGHRS and CDR2 is YFSETQ. The CDR3 is 14 amino acids. The protocol was immunoSEQ multiplex PCR, while the TCRdb copy is restricted to in-frame clones and leaves out a portion. The table lists over 150,000 clones, approximately 82% of them singletons. The J gene is TRBJ2-5, the V gene TRBV5-1, with 7 bases that match TRBD2. This clonotype was obtained from a woman in her 30s in good health and CMV-seropositive. What was sequenced was PBMCs. The chain's CDR3 is CASSGAGTQETQYF. The CDR3 DNA sequence: TGCGCCAGCAGCGGAGCGGGAACTCAAGAGACCCAGTACTTC.